This T cell receptor (beta chain) derives from a study of vaccination and CD4 T cells after COVID-19. Study information: Control wells got either CEFX epitopes, HIV-1 Nef peptides, or no peptide at all.

Treatment given: roughly 11-day PBMC culture with coronavirus spike peptide pools or control peptides (ViraFEST assay). Before the COVID-19 pandemic (2011-2018), CD4+ T cells were obtained from the unexposed donor. TCRs were sequenced by ViraFEST after antigen-specific T cells had been expanded with peptide pools. Comment on this clonotype: Its antigen is as yet unknown.

V dropped 6 bases and J dropped 5 bases, with 13 bases sitting between them. This CDR3 has 14 residues. With the Oncomine TCR Beta short-read assay, DNA from cultured CD4+ T cells was sequenced. CD4+ T cells were cultured, and genomic DNA was extracted from them. Each CDR3 protein gets one entry after TCRdb re-called the PCR reads with MiXCR. Altogether approximately 5,000 distinct CDR3 sequences are present, around 26% being singletons, with the ten largest covering 30% to 45%. The source is a human donor in good health. V usage is TRBV12-3 or TRBV12-4 and J usage is TRBJ1-4; D is undetermined. Sequenced input: CD4+ T cells from blood, cultured in vitro. The CDR3: CASSSGTLNEKLFF. The CDR3 nucleotides read TGTGCCAGCAGCTCCGGCACGTTAAATGAAAAACTGTTTTTT.